This TCR beta chain was profiled in a study of blood T cell repertoires in COVID-19. Study summary: Both acute and convalescent COVID-19 samples were obtained from the United States, Italy and Spain. Sample material is recorded as cDNA or gDNA derived from T cells, B-cell-depleted T cells, or PBMCs.

Original analysis: Amplified reference gene primers provided the basis for estimating nucleated cell counts. Data came from immunoSEQ multiplex PCR; TCRdb stores just in-frame clones and leaves some out. V, J and clone size are those of that table, while D and trimming were read from the DNA. The table has 50,000 to 85,000 clones, roughly 82% seen once. This CDR3 spans 14 amino acids. V lost 5 bases and J 0 bases, leaving 11 bases between the germline ends. Germline loops: CDR1 GTSNPN, CDR2 SVGIG (reference sequence). The chain has TRBV30 and TRBJ1-3; D unclear. The sample consisted of peripheral blood. The receptor was isolated from a man aged 55 to 69 with acute or convalescent COVID-19. CDR3 DNA: TGTGCCTGGGAGCGAAAGAGCTCTGGAAACACCATATATTTT. Protein: CAWERKSSGNTIYF. The full variable domain, its missing parts supplied by reference TRBV30 and TRBJ1-3, is SQTIHQWPATLVQPVGSPLSLECTVEGTSNPNLYWYRQAAGRGLQLLFYSVGIGQISSEVPQNLSASRPQDRQFILSSKKLLLSDSGFYLCAWERKSSGNTIYFGEGSWLTVV.